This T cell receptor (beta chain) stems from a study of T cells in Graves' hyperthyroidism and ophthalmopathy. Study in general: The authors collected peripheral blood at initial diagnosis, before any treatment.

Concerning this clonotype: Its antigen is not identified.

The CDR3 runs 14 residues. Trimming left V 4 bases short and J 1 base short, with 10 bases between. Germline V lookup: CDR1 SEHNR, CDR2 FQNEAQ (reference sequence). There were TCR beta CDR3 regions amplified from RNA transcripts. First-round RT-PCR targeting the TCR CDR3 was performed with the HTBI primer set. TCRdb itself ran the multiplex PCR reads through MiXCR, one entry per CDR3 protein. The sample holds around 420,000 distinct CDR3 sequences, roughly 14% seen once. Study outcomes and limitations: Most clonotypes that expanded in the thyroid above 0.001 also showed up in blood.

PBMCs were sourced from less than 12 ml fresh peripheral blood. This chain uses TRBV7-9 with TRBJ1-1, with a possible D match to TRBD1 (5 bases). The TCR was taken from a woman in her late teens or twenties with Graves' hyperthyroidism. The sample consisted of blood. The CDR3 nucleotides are TGTGCCAGCAGCTCCGGACACGAGAACACTGAAGCTTTCTTT. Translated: CASSSGHENTEAFF.